The 10 T cell receptor beta chains given below trace back to one sample, sequenced in a study of blood T cell repertoires in COVID-19. Some clones are missing from TCRdb's copy, which holds only in-frame ones; the method was immunoSEQ multiplex PCR. The data show 49,000 or so clones, 88% seen once. Specimen: peripheral blood. These receptors all stem from a man aged 45-65 years with acute or convalescent COVID-19.

The chain has TRBV5-6 and TRBJ2-5; D call uncertain. The V and J ends lost 0 bases and 5 bases respectively, with 14 bases between them. The CDR3 length is 15 residues. CDR1 is SGHDT and CDR2 is YYEEEE in the germline V gene. The CDR3 sequence: CASSLVPYFGETQYF. CDR3 DNA: TGTGCCAGCAGCTTGGTTCCCTACTTCGGGGAGACCCAGTACTTC.

The rearrangement uses TRBV24-1 and TRBJ2-2; tentative D call: TRBD1 (7 bases). The CDR3 totals 14 residues. Germline assignment: CDR1 KGHDR and CDR2 SFDVKD. The V gene lost 6 bases and the J gene lost 8 bases, with 15 bases spanning the gap. CDR3 region: CATSSRQGGGELFF. In DNA, the CDR3 is TGTGCCACCAGTTCTAGACAGGGAGGAGGGGAGCTGTTTTTT.

The V call is TRBV4-1, the J call TRBJ1-2; tentative D call: TRBD1 (6 bases). V was cut by 3 bases and J by 4 bases, with 12 bases left in between. The germline gives CDR1 MGHRA, CDR2 YSYEKL. The CDR3 is 14 residues long. The CDR3 reads CASSHKTGSYGYTF. The DNA of the CDR3 is TGCGCCAGCAGCCACAAGACAGGAAGCTATGGCTACACCTTC.

This chain connects TRBV28 to TRBJ2-2; 7 bases match TRBD2. Germline CDR1 MDHEN, CDR2 SYDVKM. V lost 3 bases, J lost 4 bases, and 8 bases stayed unmatched. The CDR3 is made up of 16 amino acids. CDR3 in DNA: TGTGCCAGCAGTTTGGGCGCGGGAGTTAGCACCGGGGAGCTGTTTTTT. The encoded protein is CASSLGAGVSTGELFF.

This clone has a single count. The chain couples TRBV27 to TRBJ2-7; weak D call: TRBD1 (5 bases). Germline V gives CDR1 MNHEY, CDR2 SMNVEV (reference sequence). This CDR3 is 14 amino acids long. V lost 2 bases and J lost 3, with 11 bases in between. The CDR3 loop reads CASSLQGPNYEQYF. CDR3 nucleotides: TGTGCCAGCAGTTTACAGGGCCCCAACTACGAGCAGTACTTC.

V usage is TRBV18 and J usage is TRBJ1-5; D may be TRBD1 (5 bases). With 0 bases removed from V and 3 bases from J, the gap between germline ends came to 9 bases. The germline gives CDR1 KGHSH, CDR2 LQKENI. The CDR3 runs to 15 residues. The CDR3 spells CASSPPGGINQPQHF. CDR3 sequence (DNA): TGTGCCAGCTCACCACCGGGGGGAATCAATCAGCCCCAGCATTTT.

This clone has only one observation. The CDR3 coding sequence is TGCGCCAGCAGCAGCGATACGGGATCTGAAGCTTTCTTT. This codes for CASSSDTGSEAFF. The chain uses TRBV5-1 and TRBJ1-1; no clear D. From germline, CDR1 is SGHRS and CDR2 YFSETQ. The CDR3 covers 13 residues. V gave up 4 bases and J gave up 6 bases, with 13 bases separating them. Looking up the rest from reference TRBV5-1 and TRBJ1-1 gives the full variable domain: KAGVTQTPRYLIKTRGQQVTLSCSPISGHRSVSWYQQTPGQGLQFLFEYFSETQRNKGNFPGRFSGRQFSNSRSEMNVSTLELGDSALYLCASSSDTGSEAFFGQGTRLTVV.

The chain is built from TRBV27 and TRBJ1-4; possible D gene TRBD1, 5 bases. The CDR3 is made up of 16 amino acids. V was shortened by 7 bases and J by 6 bases, with 21 bases between the two germline ends. From germline, CDR1 is MNHEY and CDR2 SMNVEV (reference sequence). The CDR3 sequence: CASTSLRQGGDEKLFF. CDR3 DNA sequence: TGTGCCAGCACTTCCCTTCGGCAGGGAGGTGATGAAAAACTGTTTTTT.

The chain has TRBV27 and TRBJ1-6; D not resolved. CDR1 and CDR2 from the germline V gene are MNHEY and SMNVEV (reference sequence). The CDR3 extends over 14 amino acids. Trimming cost V 7 bases and J 0 bases, with 7 bases left between them. CDR3 DNA: TGTGCCAGCAAATTCAGCTCCTATAATTCACCCCTCCACTTT. Translating it yields CASKFSSYNSPLHF.

This rearrangement joins TRBV27 to TRBJ1-1; no definite D call. Trimming took off 6 bases at V and 2 bases at J, with 13 bases between the two ends. This CDR3 is 14 amino acids long. Germline V gene sequence: CDR1 MNHEY, CDR2 SMNVEV (reference sequence). For the CDR3, the DNA is TGTGCCAGCAGCCCTAGCTTGGCAAACACTGAAGCTTTCTTT. This gives the protein CASSPSLANTEAFF.